A selection of T cell receptor beta chains follows, all from one sample in a study of T cell changes during pregnancy in multiple sclerosis. Profiling relied on immunoSEQ multiplex PCR, and the TCRdb table lists in-frame clones only, not all of them. The table includes over 45,000 clones, 80% to 90% detected once. The sequenced sample was CD4+ T cells from peripheral blood mononuclear cells, obtained in the second trimester of pregnancy. These receptors all come from a female donor with multiple sclerosis, enrolled in a pregnancy study. CDR3s include the opening cysteine and the closing phenylalanine or tryptophan. Each record gives: D gene, J gene, clone size, V gene, CDR3 protein, CDR3 DNA. A D gene is named only where the DNA matches it firmly. Part of the rows lack a size; the others show once, few, many or a class for expanded clones.

>TRBD2|TRBJ2-5|-|TRBV28
CASSPRLLAGGETQYF
TGTGCCAGCAGTCCACGCTTACTAGCGGGAGGAGAGACCCAGTACTTC
>TRBD1|TRBJ1-1|-|TRBV4-1
CASSQGQGATTEAFF
TGCGCCAGCAGCCAAGGACAGGGGGCGACCACTGAAGCTTTCTTT
>-|TRBJ1-1|few|TRBV4-3
CASSGIQGSTEAFF
TGCGCCAGCAGCGGTATACAGGGATCCACCGAAGCTTTCTTT
>-|TRBJ1-1|medium-sized|TRBV6-4
CASSVQVNTEAFF
TGTGCCAGCAGTGTTCAGGTCAACACTGAAGCTTTCTTT
>-|TRBJ1-1|-|TRBV7-9
CASSRGQMNTEAFF
TGTGCCAGCAGCAGAGGACAGATGAACACTGAAGCTTTCTTT
>-|TRBJ2-6|-|TRBV7-3
CASRIRGAGANVLTF
TGTGCCAGCCGAATACGCGGGGCTGGGGCCAACGTCCTGACTTTC
>TRBD2|TRBJ2-7|-|TRBV4-2
CASSQDAPLAGGPNEQYF
TGTGCCAGCAGCCAAGATGCCCCCTTAGCGGGAGGGCCGAACGAGCAGTACTTC
>-|TRBJ2-7|few|TRBV19
CASNEGGRYEQYF
TGTGCCAGTAATGAGGGAGGTCGGTACGAGCAGTACTTC
>TRBD1|TRBJ1-5|-|TRBV23-1
CASSHDRGKQPQHF
TGCGCCAGCAGCCACGACAGGGGGAAACAGCCCCAGCATTTT
>TRBD1|TRBJ1-5|-|TRBV28
CASTPGTGSGQPQHF
TGTGCCAGCACCCCCGGGACAGGGTCGGGTCAGCCCCAGCATTTT
>TRBD2|TRBJ2-1|-|TRBV9
CASSVGSGGRAEQFF
TGTGCCAGCAGCGTAGGGTCGGGAGGGCGGGCGGAGCAGTTCTTC
>TRBD2|TRBJ2-1|-|TRBV5-1
CASSLSLAGEGEQFF
TGCGCCAGCAGCTTGTCACTAGCGGGAGAGGGTGAGCAGTTCTTC
>TRBD2|TRBJ2-3|once|TRBV6-1
CASNGGRGTDTQYF
TGTGCCAGCAATGGGGGGAGGGGTACAGATACGCAGTATTTT
>-|TRBJ1-3|-|TRBV4-1
CASSQGPYVSSGNTIYF
TGCGCCAGCAGCCAAGGCCCGTACGTCAGCTCTGGAAACACCATATATTTT
>-|TRBJ1-1|-|TRBV6-5
CASSYRERNTEAFF
TGTGCCAGCAGTTACCGGGAGAGGAACACTGAAGCTTTCTTT
>TRBD1|TRBJ1-2|-|TRBV5-5
CASSLETGNYGYTF
TGTGCCAGCAGCTTGGAGACAGGGAACTATGGCTACACCTTC
>TRBD1|TRBJ2-5|-|TRBV30
CAWSPTGRQETQYF
TGTGCCTGGAGTCCGACAGGGCGTCAAGAGACCCAGTACTTC
>TRBD1|TRBJ1-4|-|TRBV5-1
CASSWDRTNEKLFF
TGCGCCAGCAGCTGGGACAGGACTAATGAAAAACTGTTTTTT
>TRBD2|TRBJ2-5|-|TRBV30
CAWRTMGLAGRETQYF
TGTGCCTGGAGAACTATGGGACTAGCGGGACGCGAGACCCAGTACTTC
>TRBD1|TRBJ2-7|-|TRBV30
CACSQGVPYEQYF
TGTGCCTGCTCACAGGGGGTTCCCTACGAGCAGTACTTC
>TRBD2|TRBJ2-7|-|TRBV6-5
CASSGTSGMWEQYF
TGTGCCAGCAGCGGGACTAGCGGGATGTGGGAGCAGTACTTC
>-|TRBJ2-5|-|TRBV7-7
CASSLWAGYQETQYF
TGTGCTAGCAGCTTATGGGCGGGTTACCAAGAGACCCAGTACTTC
>TRBD1|TRBJ2-3|-|TRBV29-1
CSVWGDRERLGAQYF
TGCAGCGTGTGGGGGGACAGGGAGCGCCTCGGGGCACAGTATTTT
>-|TRBJ2-7|-|TRBV29-1
CSVTGSYEQYF
TGCAGCGTCACAGGGTCCTACGAGCAGTACTTC
>TRBD2|TRBJ2-1|-|TRBV27
CASSLSAGRHGNEQFF
TGTGCCAGCAGTTTATCGGCCGGGAGGCATGGCAATGAGCAGTTCTTC
>TRBD1|TRBJ1-4|few|TRBV7-8
CASSQASGTGVEKLFF
TGTGCCAGCAGCCAAGCCTCCGGGACAGGGGTTGAAAAACTGTTTTTT
>-|TRBJ2-7|-|TRBV28
CASSLWPQEKDEQYF
TGTGCCAGCAGTTTATGGCCCCAGGAAAAAGACGAGCAGTACTTC
>TRBD2|TRBJ2-1|-|TRBV4-1
CASSQVDLGLAGYNEQFF
TGCGCCAGCAGCCAAGTTGACCTTGGACTAGCGGGGTACAATGAGCAGTTCTTC
>TRBD1|TRBJ2-7|-|TRBV27
CASSLSNSGQGRTYEQYF
TGTGCCAGCAGTTTATCGAATTCGGGACAGGGACGAACCTACGAGCAGTACTTC
>TRBD1|TRBJ2-1|few|TRBV29-1
CSVGTGGYNEQFF
TGCAGCGTTGGGACAGGGGGCTACAATGAGCAGTTCTTC
>-|TRBJ2-7|-|TRBV7-2
CASSLNLLSYEQYF
TGTGCCAGCAGCTTAAATCTTTTATCCTACGAGCAGTACTTC
>TRBD1|TRBJ1-2|-|TRBV28
CASSLHGQGNYGYTF
TGTGCCAGCAGTTTACACGGACAGGGCAACTATGGCTACACCTTC
>TRBD1|TRBJ1-2|-|TRBV5-1
CASSLSGRGEGYTF
TGCGCCAGCAGCTTGTCCGGCAGGGGGGAAGGCTACACCTTC
>-|TRBJ1-4|-|TRBV28
CASSFQVDTTNEKLFF
TGTGCCAGCAGTTTTCAGGTGGATACAACTAATGAAAAACTGTTTTTT
>TRBD2|TRBJ2-2|-|TRBV7-9
CASSFRTSGLTTGELFF
TGTGCCAGCAGCTTCCGGACTAGCGGACTCACTACGGGGGAGCTGTTTTTT
>TRBD1|TRBJ2-7|-|TRBV7-2
CASSPEGGKSTYEQYF
TGTGCCAGCAGCCCGGAAGGGGGCAAATCCACCTACGAGCAGTACTTC
>-|TRBJ2-1|-|TRBV29-1
CSVPHMVAFDEQFF
TGCAGCGTTCCCCACATGGTTGCCTTCGATGAGCAGTTCTTC
>-|TRBJ1-3|-|TRBV27
CASSYRVGNTIYF
TGTGCCAGCAGTTATAGAGTTGGAAACACCATATATTTT
>-|TRBJ1-2|-|TRBV5-1
CASSLPSANYGYTF
TGCGCCAGCAGCCTCCCCTCCGCTAACTATGGCTACACCTTC